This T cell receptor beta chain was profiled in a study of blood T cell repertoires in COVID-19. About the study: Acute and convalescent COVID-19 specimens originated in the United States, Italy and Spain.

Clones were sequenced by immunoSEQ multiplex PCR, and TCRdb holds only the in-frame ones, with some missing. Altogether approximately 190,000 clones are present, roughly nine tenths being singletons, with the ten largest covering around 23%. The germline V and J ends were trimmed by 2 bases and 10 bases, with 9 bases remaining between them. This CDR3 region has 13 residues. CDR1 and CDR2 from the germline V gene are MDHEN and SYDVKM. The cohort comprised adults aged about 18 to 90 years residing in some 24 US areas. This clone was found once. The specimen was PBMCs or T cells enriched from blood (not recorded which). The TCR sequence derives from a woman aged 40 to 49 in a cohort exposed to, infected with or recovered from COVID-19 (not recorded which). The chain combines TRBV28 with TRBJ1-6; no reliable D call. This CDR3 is CASSLRGHSPLHF. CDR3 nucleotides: TGTGCCAGCAGTTTAAGAGGGCACTCACCCCTCCACTTT.